One and the same sample provided the 17 T cell receptor beta chains below, sequenced in a study of T cell responses to AZD1222 COVID-19 vaccine. Only in-frame clones appear in the TCRdb table, and some are missing; sequencing was by immunoSEQ multiplex PCR. The table records over 140,000 clones, 80% to 95% of them present only once. The starting material was peripheral blood, obtained on day 0 of AZD1222 vaccination. Receptor source: an adult in good health.

This chain links TRBV4-2 with TRBJ1-2; possible D gene TRBD1, 5 bases. The germline V and J ends were trimmed by 0 bases and 5 bases, with 13 bases remaining between them. CDR1 and CDR2 (germline): LGHNA, YNFKEQ. This CDR3 has 15 residues. CDR3 sequence: CASSQDSSGFYGYTF. The CDR3 DNA reads as TGTGCCAGCAGCCAAGATTCATCAGGGTTTTATGGCTACACCTTC.

V usage is TRBV7-6 and J usage is TRBJ2-5; D gene ambiguous. Trimming took off 1 base at V and 4 bases at J, with 7 bases between the two ends. Germline V gives CDR1 SGHVS, CDR2 FNYEAQ. This CDR3 has 13 residues. CDR3 residues: CASSLEWRETQYF. The CDR3 DNA reads as TGTGCCAGCAGCTTAGAATGGCGAGAGACCCAGTACTTC. Drawing the rest from reference TRBV7-6 and TRBJ2-5, the complete variable domain is GAGVSQSPRYKVTKRGQDVALRCDPISGHVSLYWYRQALGQGPEFLTYFNYEAQQDKSGLPNDRFSAERPEGSISTLTIQRTEQRDSAMYRCASSLEWRETQYFGPGTRLLVL.

The chain combines TRBV7-9 with TRBJ1-5; D unresolved. The CDR3 runs to 12 residues. Germline values: CDR1 SEHNR, CDR2 FQNEAQ (reference sequence). Trimming left V 8 bases short and J 6 bases short, with 11 bases between. The CDR3 loop is CASSGLGQPQHF. DNA of the CDR3: TGTGCCAGCTCGGGTTTGGGTCAGCCCCAGCATTTT.

Worth noting for this clone: The sample has other DNA sequences that encode this CDR3 too. The chain couples TRBV3-1 (or the pseudogene TRBV3-2) to TRBJ1-2; D call uncertain. The CDR3 totals 11 residues. Germline V gives CDR1 LGHDT, CDR2 YNNKEL (reference sequence). The germline V and J ends were trimmed by 1 base and 8 bases, with 5 bases remaining between them. CDR3 in DNA: TGTGCCAGCAGCCAAGGGTTGGGCTACACCTTC. Protein product: CASSQGLGYTF.

The chain employs TRBV19 and TRBJ2-2, with D perhaps given as TRBD1 or TRBD2 (7 bases each). The CDR3 is made up of 16 amino acids. The V gene lost 7 bases and the J gene lost 0 bases, with 15 bases spanning the gap. Germline CDR1 LNHDA, CDR2 SQIVND (reference sequence). CDR3 sequence reads: CASTRGGFANTGELFF. Here the CDR3 DNA reads TGTGCCAGTACCAGGGGGGGGTTCGCGAACACCGGGGAGCTGTTTTTT. The full variable domain, its missing parts supplied by reference TRBV19 and TRBJ2-2, is DGGITQSPKYLFRKEGQNVTLSCEQNLNHDAMYWYRQDPGQGLRLIYYSQIVNDFQKGDIAEGYSVSREKKESFPLTVTSAQKNPTAFYLCASTRGGFANTGELFFGEGSRLTVL.

The chain employs TRBV7-9 and TRBJ1-4; no definite D call. Germline V gene sequence: CDR1 SEHNR, CDR2 FQNEAQ (reference sequence). V was pared by 2 bases and J by 0 bases, with 7 bases between. The CDR3 has 15 residues. CDR3 amino acids: CASSLQSTTNEKLFF. Written as DNA, the CDR3 is TGTGCCAGCAGCTTACAGTCGACAACTAATGAAAAACTGTTTTTT.

This rearrangement joins TRBV5-1 to TRBJ1-3; perhaps TRBD1 as D (6 bases). Looked up from germline, CDR1 is SGHRS and CDR2 is YFSETQ. The V end lost 5 bases, the J end lost 2 bases, and 17 bases lay between the germline ends. The CDR3 is 16 residues long. The chain's CDR3 is CASRENRDLPGNTIYF. CDR3 DNA: TGCGCCAGCAGGGAGAACAGGGATCTCCCTGGAAACACCATATATTTT.

The chain is built from TRBV15 and TRBJ2-5; tentative D call: TRBD1 (5 bases). The ends were cut back, 2 bases at V and 0 bases at J, with 13 bases in the middle. CDR1 and CDR2 (germline): LNHNV, YYDKDF (reference sequence). The CDR3 totals 16 residues. The CDR3 spells CATSRTPTVYQETQYF. The CDR3 DNA is TGTGCCACCAGCAGAACTCCGACAGTGTACCAAGAGACCCAGTACTTC.

This chain connects TRBV28 to TRBJ2-7, with a possible D match to TRBD2 (5 bases). The CDR3 sequence is 15 residues long. Per germline, CDR1 MDHEN and CDR2 SYDVKM. Trimming took 5 bases from V and 6 from J, leaving 20 bases between them. DNA for the CDR3: TGTGCCAGCAGTACCCCGACTAAGCGGCTGGGCGAGCAGTACTTC. Protein: CASSTPTKRLGEQYF.

The chain recombines TRBV29-1 with TRBJ1-4; TRBD1 is a possible D gene (6 bases). The germline V gene has CDR1 SQVTM and CDR2 ANQGSEA. The V and J ends lost 2 bases and 4 bases respectively, with 11 bases between them. This CDR3 comprises 14 residues. The CDR3 reads CSVEQTGSNEKLFF. CDR3 sequence (DNA): TGCAGCGTTGAACAGACAGGCAGTAATGAAAAACTGTTTTTT.

V usage is TRBV19 and J usage is TRBJ1-6, with D uncertain. Germline loops: CDR1 LNHDA, CDR2 SQIVND (reference sequence). Trimming removed 3 bases from V and 1 base from J, with 4 bases in between. The CDR3 length is 14 residues. The CDR3 DNA is TGTGCCAGTAGTATTTCGTCCTATAATTCACCCCTCCACTTT. This codes for CASSISSYNSPLHF.

The chain is built from TRBV7-2 and TRBJ2-1, with D tentatively TRBD2 (6 bases). This CDR3 is 15 amino acids long. V lost 1 base and J lost 3, with 10 bases in between. Per the germline V gene, CDR1 is SGHTA and CDR2 is FQGNSA. The CDR3 nucleotides read TGTGCCAGCAGCTTAGGGGCGGGACTCTACAATGAGCAGTTCTTC. This codes for CASSLGAGLYNEQFF.

The chain combines TRBV23-1 with TRBJ2-7; 8 nucleotides match TRBD2. TRBV23-1 is an ORF for which the function is uncertain. V lost 0 bases and J lost 3; bases outside the gene matches: 13. The CDR3 runs to 18 residues. CDR3 nucleotides: TGCGCCAGCAGTCAATCTCGCCCTCCACCCGGGACTAGCTACGAGCAGTACTTC. As protein: CASSQSRPPPGTSYEQYF.

This clone was seen a single time. J is TRBJ2-1 and V is TRBV27; D might be TRBD1 (5 bases). The CDR3 covers 14 residues. The ends were cut back, 5 bases at V and 10 bases at J, with 18 bases in the middle. Germline-derived CDR1 and CDR2 are MNHEY and SMNVEV (reference sequence). This chain's CDR3 is CASSPWTRLAEQFF. The CDR3 nucleotides read TGTGCCAGCAGTCCGTGGACACGATTAGCCGAGCAGTTCTTC.

The chain uses TRBV6-5 and TRBJ2-7, with 9 bases lining up with TRBD1. The CDR3 is 16 amino acids. Trimming at V came to 2 bases and at J to 0 bases, leaving 5 bases not matched to a gene. CDR1 and CDR2 (germline): MNHEY, SVGAGI. The CDR3 reads CASSYPQGAGSYEQYF. The DNA of the CDR3 is TGTGCCAGCAGTTACCCACAGGGGGCAGGCTCCTACGAGCAGTACTTC.

In DNA form, the CDR3 reads TGTGCCAGCACAACATCAGCCAAAAACATTCAGTACTTC. Encoded protein: CASTTSAKNIQYF. This chain uses TRBV2 with TRBJ2-4; unclear D gene. CDR3 length equals 13 residues. Per germline, CDR1 SNHLY and CDR2 FYNNEI. Trimming pared 7 bases from V and 0 bases from J, leaving 7 bases between.

V is TRBV11-2 and J is TRBJ1-4; D gene ambiguous. Trimming took 2 bases from V and 6 from J, leaving 7 bases between them. CDR1 is SGHAT, CDR2 FQNNGV, per germline. The CDR3 spans 13 residues. The CDR3 DNA reads as TGTGCCAGCAGCTTAAGATTGGATGAAAAACTGTTTTTT. Amino acids: CASSLRLDEKLFF.